The clone carrying this T cell receptor beta chain has a handful of counts. Clones were sequenced by immunoSEQ multiplex PCR, and TCRdb holds only the in-frame ones, with some missing. This table has some 2,400,000 clones, approximately 96% appearing once. CDR1 and CDR2 (germline): MNHEY, SVGAGI. The CDR3 extends over 12 amino acids. Trimming removed 2 bases from V and 10 bases from J, with 6 bases in between. The data originate from a study of shared clonotypes between healthy human individuals. The sequence was obtained from a man aged 18 to 30 in good health. The sequencing input was naive CD4+ T cells sorted from blood. Indicated subset: CD45RA+ positively selected. The rearrangement links TRBV6-5 to TRBJ1-6, with D perhaps TRBD1 (5 bases). CDR3 sequence reads: CASSYGASPLHF. The CDR3 DNA is TGTGCCAGCAGTTACGGGGCGTCACCCCTCCACTTT.